This section outlines one T cell receptor (beta chain) sequence together with its context. The antigen this receptor binds is unknown. It has no much larger one-base neighbor in the sample; base qualities were not kept. This entry belongs to a study of blood T cells in healthy people across ages (dated by TCRdb to between 2014 and 2017). About the investigation overall: In model experiments, template switching captured roughly one uniquely barcoded TCR beta cDNA molecule for every two T cells. The study analyzed two additional independent replicas of 1 million unique cDNA reads from the same blood draw for two donors, one aged 18 to 29 and one aged 80 or older. The donors were divided into four age groups: young (average around 16 years), middle-aged (over 35), aged (roughly 66) and long-lived (roughly 88). Age-related changes in TCR beta repertoire diversity were measured in the study by deep sequencing normalized with unique cDNA molecular identifiers. What the research found in general, with its limitations: Observed TCR beta diversity correlated strongly with the percentage of naive T cells measured by flow cytometry. Because profiling used bulk unsorted PBMCs, naive and antigen-experienced compartments could not be compared conclusively. Observed TCR beta diversity per million T cells fell roughly linearly with age, and a significant reduction was already apparent by age around 44. The long-lived group showed more naive CD4+ T cells, fewer expanded clones and increased TCR diversity than the aged group, suggesting age selection. Total diversity estimates from one million sequenced T cells were considered lower bounds and underestimates. Donor CMV infection status was unknown, potentially confounding age-related changes in expanded clonotypes.

Libraries were made using 5' RACE. These reads were obtained on an Illumina HiSeq 2500. A second roughly 6 to 12 cycle PCR used a sample-barcoded 5' primer and a J-beta primer mix. Each TCR beta cDNA molecule received a unique molecular identifier from a template-switch 5' adaptor carrying 12 random nucleotides. Each sample yielded at least 3 million CDR3-containing paired-end reads. First-strand cDNA was synthesized from all RNA with the Mint cDNA synthesis kit, primed by a TRBC-specific oligonucleotide. Following uracil-DNA glycosylase treatment, all cDNA underwent a first 18-cycle PCR with the universal primers M1SS and BC2_uni_R. The authors' analysis ran thus. Normalization of each sample was performed by random selection of 1 million high-quality reads, each carrying a distinct molecular identifier. Instead of being binned into consensus sequences, reads that shared molecular identifiers were thrown out. CDR3 identification, clonotype clustering and error correction used MiTCR with a Q25 quality threshold and the strictest error-elimination algorithm. Lower-bound total TCR beta diversity was estimated with a nonparametric unseen species model using Euler transformation. The public reads were reprocessed in TCRdb via fastp at Q25 and MiXCR, keeping in-frame beta chains. CDR3 protein duplicates are merged, each entry listing the most common genes and DNA. None of the V and J calls come from the authors' own analysis; TCRdb made them. Here the sample has about 540,000 distinct CDR3 sequences; more than 20% occur a single time. The ten largest clones take up around 10% of the sample.

Donors were roughly 40 systemically healthy Caucasian individuals from Russia aged about 6 to 100 years. Around 10 milliliters of peripheral blood were collected from each donor into EDTA-treated Vacutainer tubes. Ficoll-Paque density-gradient centrifugation was used to isolate PBMCs, with at least 7 million per sample. Total RNA, at least 5 micrograms per sample, was extracted from PBMCs with Trizol reagent. For every donor, flow cytometry on a PBMC aliquot measured the percentage of naive CD45RAhigh/CD27high T cells. Trimming takes 7 bases off V and 6 bases off J; junction bases not matched to a gene: 15. Looking up the germline V gene yields CDR1 SGHAT and CDR2 FQNNGV. There are 17 amino acids in the CDR3, from cysteine to phenylalanine inclusive. The only DNA kept is the CDR3, 51 bases in frame from the first base. This sample also appeared in a second study, on T cells of mothers and their children. The second paper states: The donors were nine systemically healthy Caucasian individuals, made up of three mothers and their six children. cDNA synthesis consumed the entire amount of extracted RNA, loaded at about 1.5 ug RNA in each 15 ul reaction. In the second PCR, the M1S primer added sample barcodes and 2-4 random nucleotides. Over 8 million TCR beta CDR3 reads came from each mother, compared with approximately 2.8 million reads from each child. In both related and unrelated pairs, thymic selection shapes the output of TCR recombination in a similar way, with inherited differences having only a minor effect. Normalized repertoire overlap in related mother-child pairs was always slightly higher than in unrelated mother-child pairs, but the difference was never significant. With a sensitivity of 90 to 100 clones per million clonotypes, no persistent microchimeric T cell clones were detected. In the study, deep NGS was used to compare the TCR beta repertoires of mothers and children, and features distinguishing related mother-child pairs from unrelated individuals were sought. On average, the children were roughly 10 +/- 4 years old, while the mothers were approximately 41 +/- 4 years old. After adapter ligation with NEBNext reagents, the libraries were sequenced on Illumina HiSeq 2000 with 100+100 nt paired-end reads. Mother and child libraries were prepared a month apart and sequenced in separate runs to prevent cross-contamination. Between 500,000 and 2,000,000 distinct TCR beta clonotypes were identified per donor. Naive TCR beta clonotypes were estimated from low-frequency clonotypes matched to each donor's FACS-determined naive share, without sorting.

Sequenced sample: blood. This clonotype originated in a boy younger than 18 in good health. Rearrangement joined TRBV11-2 to TRBJ2-2; a stretch of 9 junction bases matches TRBD1. The DNA is as follows: TGTGCCAGCACCAATCAATGGGACAGGGTTGTGGCCGGGGAGCTGTTTTTT. Translated, it reads CASTNQWDRVVAGELFF.